Included here is one T cell receptor beta chain sequence, with context. This specimen belongs to a study of blood T cell repertoires in COVID-19. Study-wide background: There were acute and convalescent COVID-19 samples, and they came from the United States, Italy and Spain.

All recovered Cohort 3 donors got two negative PCRs, got clearance, or saw symptom resolution. The assay was immunoSEQ multiplex PCR, and TCRdb's table has in-frame clones only and misses some. The sample lists hundreds of thousands of clones; over 75% were seen once. Trimming removed 6 bases from V and 3 bases from J; junction bases left unmatched: 7. The CDR3 runs to 15 residues. The germline gives CDR1 MRHNA, CDR2 SNTAGT. The sequencing sample was made of PBMCs or T cells enriched from blood (not recorded which). The clonotype comes from a man aged 40-49 years who had recovered from COVID-19. The rearrangement links TRBV6-4 to TRBJ1-2; 10 bases fit TRBD1. CDR3 in amino acids: CASSPEGQGYYGYTF. CDR3 sequence (DNA): TGTGCCAGCAGCCCCGAGGGACAGGGGTACTATGGCTACACCTTC.